This T cell receptor (beta chain) was recovered during a study of blood T cell repertoires in COVID-19. Turning to the study itself: The United States, Italy and Spain provided the acute and convalescent COVID-19 samples.

As originally analysed: Amplified reference gene primers provided the basis for estimating nucleated cell counts. Profiling relied on immunoSEQ multiplex PCR, and the TCRdb table lists in-frame clones only, not all of them. Clone size and the V and J calls come from that table; the DNA yielded D and trimming. The sample includes about 250,000 clones, about 87% of them seen just once. Those enrolled, adults aged roughly 18 to 100 years, came from roughly 23 US areas. Germline-derived CDR1 and CDR2 are SGHAT and FQNNGV. Trimming removed 7 bases at V and 5 bases at J, with 17 bases between. This CDR3 has 15 residues.

This chain connects TRBV11-2 to TRBJ2-2; D may be TRBD2 (6 bases). Sequenced input: PBMCs or T cells enriched from blood (not recorded which). The sequence derives from a woman aged 50 to 65 who had recovered from COVID-19. The CDR3 coding sequence is TGTGCCAGCATATCCGCACTAGCTGGAACCGGGGAGCTGTTTTTT. Protein: CASISALAGTGELFF.